One sample yielded the 28 T cell receptor beta chains listed below, sequenced in a study of T cells in localized non-small cell lung cancer. Repertoires were generated with immunoSEQ multiplex PCR, while TCRdb's copy carries only in-frame clones and drops some. The table records fewer than 3,500 clones, roughly 24% of them present only once. The starting material was lung tumor tissue, obtained before any cancer treatment. These receptor sequences come from a man between 40 and 69 years old with stage I lung adenocarcinoma.

This clone was counted between two and nine times. This chain joins TRBV19 and TRBJ1-5; D call uncertain. The CDR3 runs to 12 residues. CDR1 LNHDA and CDR2 SQIVND come from the germline V gene (reference sequence). V shed 0 bases and J shed 16 bases, with 13 bases lying between them. The chain's CDR3 is CASSIDARPLHF. CDR3 in DNA: TGTGCCAGTAGTATAGATGCCAGGCCTCTACATTTT.

This clone was counted a few times. The rearrangement uses TRBV1 and TRBJ1-5; the table's TRBD1 call for D was not verified on the DNA. TRBV1 is classified as a pseudogene. The CDR3 is 17 amino acids. The CDR3 region is CASSHPRGQGPRQPQHF. The CDR3 region has the DNA TGCGCCAGCAGCCACCCAAGGGGGCAGGGTCCCCGTCAGCCCCAGCATTTT.

J is TRBJ2-3 and V is TRBV5-1; TRBD2 matches at 7 bases. This CDR3 is 15 amino acids long. The junction had 2 bases not matched to a gene; V was cut back by 1 base and J by 0 bases. The germline CDR1 and CDR2 sequences are SGHRS and YFSETQ. The CDR3 loop is CASSLSGTSTDTQYF. Written as DNA, the CDR3 is TGCGCCAGCAGCTTGAGCGGGACTAGCACAGATACGCAGTATTTT.

This clone is medium-sized. The gene calls are TRBV11-3 and TRBJ2-7, with unresolved D. Trimming shortened V by 6 bases and J by 3 bases, and 18 bases separated the two germline ends. CDR3 length: 15 residues. Germline values: CDR1 SGHNT, CDR2 YENEEA. CDR3 region: CASSFQGQKNYEQYV. CDR3 DNA: TGTGCCAGCAGTTTCCAAGGCCAAAAAAACTACGAGCAGTACGTC.

This clone occurred a few times. This chain links TRBV18 with TRBJ1-1, with D maybe TRBD1 (6 bases). The length of the CDR3 is 13 residues. In germline, CDR1 is KGHSH, CDR2 LQKENI. The ends were cut back, 4 bases at V and 1 base at J, with 7 bases in the middle. The CDR3 here is CASSQGGNTEAFF. The DNA for the CDR3 is TGTGCCAGCTCACAGGGGGGGAACACTGAAGCTTTCTTT.

The table lists this clone with a few counts. An end of the junction does not agree with germline; a read error may underlie this. The CDR3 protein is CAISGGLAGAGGELFF. CDR3 DNA sequence: TGTGCCATCAGTGGGGGACTAGCGGGAGCGGGCGGGGAGCTGTTTTTT. V usage is TRBV6-8 and J usage is TRBJ2-2; 14 bases match TRBD2. This CDR3 has 16 residues. In germline, CDR1 is MNHGY, CDR2 SAAAGT.

This clone was recorded many times. J is TRBJ1-2 and V is TRBV7-8; 7 nucleotides line up with TRBD1. The CDR3 covers 13 residues. Germline V lookup: CDR1 SGHVS, CDR2 FQNEAQ. The ends lost 0 bases at V and 8 bases at J; junction bases unmatched: 3. Here the CDR3 reads CASSLALRGGYTF. The CDR3 coding sequence is TGTGCCAGCAGCTTAGCGCTCAGGGGGGGCTACACCTTC. Looking up the rest from reference TRBV7-8 and TRBJ1-2 gives the full variable domain: GAGVSQSPRYKVAKRGQDVALRCDPISGHVSLFWYQQALGQGPEFLTYFQNEAQLDKSGLPSDRFFAERPEGSVSTLKIQRTQQEDSAVYLCASSLALRGGYTFGSGTRLTVV.

CDR3 residues: CAWAYTEISTDTQYF. CDR3 in DNA: TGTGCCTGGGCTTATACAGAGATTAGCACAGATACGCAGTATTTT. This chain joins TRBV30 and TRBJ2-3; no reliable D call. V was shortened by 5 bases and J by 0 bases, with 15 bases between the two germline ends. The germline gives CDR1 GTSNPN, CDR2 SVGIG (reference sequence). This CDR3 has 15 residues.

This clone appeared a few times. V is TRBV7-4 and J is TRBJ1-1; 8 bases align to TRBD1. There are 13 residues in the CDR3. With 1 base clipped from V and 7 bases from J, the junction kept 2 bases outside the gene matches. The germline V gene has CDR1 SGHVT and CDR2 SQSDAQ. CDR3 nucleotide sequence: TGTGCCAGCAGCTTAGGGACAGGGATTGAAGCTTTCTTT. Its translation is CASSLGTGIEAFF.

The chain uses TRBV15 and TRBJ2-1, with 11 bases lining up with TRBD2. Germline trimming cut 3 bases from V and 8 bases from J; bases unmatched to any gene: 6. Germline V lookup: CDR1 LNHNV, CDR2 YYDKDF (reference sequence). This CDR3 spans 15 amino acids. CDR3 nucleotide sequence: TGTGCCACCAGCAGCGGTAGCGGGAGGGCCGATGAGCAGTTCTTC. Protein sequence: CATSSGSGRADEQFF.

V and J are TRBV25-1 and TRBJ1-1; possible D gene TRBD1, 5 bases. Looked up from germline, CDR1 is MGHDK and CDR2 is SYGVNS. The CDR3 covers 14 residues. The V and J ends lost 2 bases and 3 bases respectively, with 10 bases between them. The CDR3 is CASSEQGRDTEAFF. The DNA for the CDR3 is TGTGCCAGCAGTGAACAGGGAAGGGACACTGAAGCTTTCTTT.

This clone is termed large (0.1 to 1%). This chain uses TRBV28 with TRBJ2-7; perhaps TRBD2 as D (5 bases). Germline V gene sequence: CDR1 MDHEN, CDR2 SYDVKM. CDR3 length equals 13 residues. Between the trimmed V and J ends, which lost 3 bases and 4 bases, there was a span of 10 bases. The CDR3 DNA follows: TGTGCCAGCAGTTTGGGAGTACATTACGAGCAGTACTTC. The encoded protein is CASSLGVHYEQYF. The full variable domain, rest sourced from reference TRBV28 and TRBJ2-7, is DVKVTQSSRYLVKRTGEKVFLECVQDMDHENMFWYRQDPGLGLRLIYFSYDVKMKEKGDIPEGYSVSREKKERFSLILESASTNQTSMYLCASSLGVHYEQYFGPGTRLTVT.

A few counts support this clone. V is TRBV7-6 and J is TRBJ1-5, with a weak D call TRBD1 (5 bases). CDR1 is SGHVS, CDR2 FNYEAQ, per germline. V gave up 5 bases and J gave up 0 bases, with 11 bases separating them. This CDR3 spans 15 amino acids. CDR3 sequence (DNA): TGTGCCAGCAGCATTCAGGGATATAGCAATCAGCCCCAGCATTTT. Its protein is CASSIQGYSNQPQHF.

This clone was seen a handful of times. The chain recombines TRBV30 with TRBJ1-5; the D gene is possibly TRBD1 (5 bases). The CDR3 is made up of 16 amino acids. The germline V gene encodes CDR1 GTSNPN and CDR2 SVGIG (reference sequence). V was shortened by 7 bases and J by 1 base, with 20 bases between the two germline ends. This CDR3 is CAYAGGSSLSNQPQHF. The CDR3 DNA is TGTGCCTATGCGGGGGGGAGTTCCCTAAGCAATCAGCCCCAGCATTTT.

This clone is deemed medium-sized. The DNA for the CDR3 is TGTGCCAGCAGTCGTCGACAGGGTAGCACAGATACGCAGTATTTT. Translated: CASSRRQGSTDTQYF. The chain recombines TRBV6-8 with TRBJ2-3; TRBD1 matches at 7 bases. The CDR3 covers 15 residues. Germline V gene data show CDR1 as MNHGY and CDR2 as SAAAGT. The V gene end was trimmed by 5 bases and the J gene end by 0 bases; junction bases not matched to a gene: 5.

By share, this clone counts as medium-sized (0.01 to 0.1%). The chain has TRBV19 and TRBJ2-1; either TRBD1 or TRBD2 may fit D (5 bases each). Germline lookup yields CDR1 LNHDA and CDR2 SQIVND (reference sequence). Trimming shortened V by 7 bases and J by 6 bases, and 16 bases separated the two germline ends. This CDR3 spans 14 amino acids. The DNA of the CDR3 is TGTGCCAGTACTCCGGGACGGCTTACCAATGAGCAGTTCTTC. Protein sequence: CASTPGRLTNEQFF.

This clone is labeled medium-sized (0.01 to 0.1%). This chain joins TRBV9 and TRBJ2-2; D remains unclear. This CDR3 has 13 residues. V lost 5 bases and J lost 7, with 12 bases in between. The germline V gene has CDR1 SGDLS and CDR2 YYNGEE. CDR3 sequence: CASSALDNGELFF. The DNA of the CDR3 is TGTGCCAGCAGTGCCTTGGATAACGGGGAGCTGTTTTTT.

This chain uses TRBV11-3 with TRBJ2-1, with 7 bases lining up with TRBD2. Germline trimming cut 6 bases from V and 2 bases from J; bases unmatched to any gene: 7. CDR3 length equals 15 residues. Germline V CDR1 and CDR2: SGHNT, YENEEA. The CDR3 coding sequence is TGTGCCAGCAGTTGGGGGGGAACCCCCTACAATGAGCAGTTCTTC. Translated: CASSWGGTPYNEQFF. Full variable domain (missing parts from reference TRBV11-3 and TRBJ2-1): EAGVVQSPRYKIIEKKQPVAFWCNPISGHNTLYWYLQNLGQGPELLIRYENEEAVDDSQLPKDRFSAERLKGVDSTLKIQPAELGDSAVYLCASSWGGTPYNEQFFGPGTRLTVL.

This clone was seen a few times. This chain uses TRBV29-1 with TRBJ2-3; D perhaps matches TRBD2 (5 bases). Germline lookup yields CDR1 SQVTM and CDR2 ANQGSEA. V lost 0 bases and J lost 1, with 17 bases in between. This CDR3 region has 17 residues. The CDR3 bases are TGCAGCGTTGAAGATCGTCGGGGAACCTTCGGCACAGATACGCAGTATTTT. It yields the protein CSVEDRRGTFGTDTQYF.

This clone has only a few counts. The chain employs TRBV14 and TRBJ1-3; D possibly corresponds to TRBD1 (5 bases). V was shortened by 5 bases and J by 4 bases, with 12 bases between the two germline ends. The CDR3 extends over 14 amino acids. The germline V gene encodes CDR1 SGHDN and CDR2 FVKESK. Here the CDR3 reads CASSAGTAGNTIYF. For the CDR3, the DNA is TGTGCCAGCAGCGCCGGGACGGCCGGAAACACCATATATTTT.

J is TRBJ2-7 and V is TRBV18; TRBD1 might be the D (6 bases). The CDR3 covers 14 residues. The V end lost 10 bases, the J end lost 4 bases, and 20 bases lay between the germline ends. Germline V gene lookup returns CDR1 KGHSH and CDR2 LQKENI. The CDR3 nucleotides read TGTGCCACCAAACCGGAGGCAGGGGTGTACGAGCAGTACTTC. Encoded protein: CATKPEAGVYEQYF.

The chain couples TRBV5-1 to TRBJ2-3, with TRBD2 matching over 7 bases. The CDR3 spans 14 residues. V was pared by 4 bases and J by 2 bases, with 4 bases of the junction left unmatched. Germline CDR1 is SGHRS and CDR2 is YFSETQ. This chain's CDR3 is CASSRGVLTDTQYF. In DNA form, the CDR3 reads TGCGCCAGCAGCCGGGGGGTCCTCACAGATACGCAGTATTTT.

The chain combines TRBV5-1 with TRBJ2-7, with 9 bases lining up with TRBD1. With V trimmed by 6 bases and J by 3 bases, 16 bases remained unmatched. The CDR3 covers 17 residues. CDR1 is SGHRS and CDR2 is YFSETQ in the germline V gene. CDR3 protein: CASTVLESGQGHYEQYF. The CDR3 DNA reads as TGCGCCAGCACCGTACTAGAGTCCGGACAGGGGCACTACGAGCAGTACTTC.

This clone has a handful of counts. The chain couples TRBV6-8 to TRBJ2-1; the D is unclear. V lost 0 bases and J 4 bases, leaving 16 bases between the germline ends. This CDR3 is built from 17 residues. CDR1 and CDR2 (germline): MNHGY, SAAAGT. The CDR3 reads CASSYSNAQIPYNEQFF. The CDR3 nucleotides are TGTGCCAGCAGTTACTCGAACGCACAGATACCTTACAATGAGCAGTTCTTC.

This chain connects TRBV9 to TRBJ2-3, with D perhaps matching TRBD1 (6 bases). Trimming took 2 bases from V and 6 from J, leaving 13 bases between them. Germline loops: CDR1 SGDLS, CDR2 YYNGEE. The CDR3 length is 14 residues. CDR3 DNA: TGTGCCAGCAGCGTTGCAAGGGGGTCGGATACGCAGTATTTT. It translates to CASSVARGSDTQYF.

The chain uses TRBV18 and TRBJ2-1; 7 positions agree with TRBD2. The CDR3 loop spans 16 amino acids. Losses at the gene ends were 0 bases for V and 3 bases for J; bases not matched to a gene: 5. CDR1 KGHSH and CDR2 LQKENI come from the germline V gene. The CDR3 region is CASSPPGGTDYNEQFF. The CDR3 nucleotides read TGTGCCAGCTCACCACCGGGGGGGACTGACTACAATGAGCAGTTCTTC. Based on the CDR3 plus reference TRBV18 and TRBJ2-1, the full variable domain is NAGVMQNPRHLVRRRGQEARLRCSPMKGHSHVYWYRQLPEEGLKFMVYLQKENIIDESGMPKERFSAEFPKEGPSILRIQQVVRGDSAAYFCASSPPGGTDYNEQFFGPGTRLTVL.

This clone rates as large. The V and J genes are TRBV6-8 and TRBJ2-7; D remains ambiguous. CDR3 length: 14 residues. Germline V gives CDR1 MNHGY, CDR2 SAAAGT. V was cut by 0 bases and J by 2 bases, with 8 bases left in between. In DNA, the CDR3 is TGTGCCAGCAGTTACTCTTCAACACCCTACGAGCAGTACGTC. This gives the protein CASSYSSTPYEQYV.

This clone appeared a few times. The chain uses TRBV11-3 and TRBJ1-2; the D gene is possibly TRBD1 (5 bases). The CDR3 is 17 residues long. V shed 5 bases and J shed 0 bases, with 19 bases lying between them. The germline CDR1 and CDR2 sequences are SGHNT and YENEEA. The CDR3 spells CASSLRVGTLTNYGYTF. The CDR3 nucleotides are TGTGCCAGCAGCCTCAGGGTCGGGACCCTTACTAACTATGGCTACACCTTC. Based on the CDR3 plus reference TRBV11-3 and TRBJ1-2, the full variable domain is EAGVVQSPRYKIIEKKQPVAFWCNPISGHNTLYWYLQNLGQGPELLIRYENEEAVDDSQLPKDRFSAERLKGVDSTLKIQPAELGDSAVYLCASSLRVGTLTNYGYTFGSGTRLTVV.